This T cell receptor (beta chain) originates from a study of T-cell memory formation after mild COVID-19. Constant-segment primers were used for 5'RACE, and the resulting TCR alpha and TCR beta cDNA libraries carried sample barcodes and UMIs. TCRdb passed the 5' RACE reads through MiXCR, listing each CDR3 protein once. The sample lists about 160,000 distinct CDR3 sequences; 25% to 40% were seen once. Comments on this clonotype: Its antigen remains unidentified.

With 7 bases removed from V and 2 bases from J, the gap between germline ends came to 18 bases. The germline V gene has CDR1 SQVTM and CDR2 ANQGSEA. This CDR3 has 14 amino acids. Study-level results: Clones contracting over day 15 to 85 were CD4/CD8 balanced, with later expanders leaning CD4+.

The sequenced sample was PBMCs or a T cell subset sorted from them (not recorded which). The origin of this receptor is an adult woman who had mild COVID-19 (a few samples of this study predate the infection). Cell type and time point are not known. The chain uses TRBV29-1 and TRBJ2-7; D remains unclear. The CDR3 loop reads CSDERRWQTYEQYF. As DNA, the CDR3 is TGCAGCGACGAAAGACGGTGGCAGACCTACGAGCAGTACTTC.